Each of the 14 T cell receptor beta chains below was sequenced from the same sample in a study of persistence of HIV-infected CD4 T cells. Overlapping HIV-1 Gag 15-mer peptides at about 1 ug per peptide per mL were used. Memory cells lacking CD40L and CD69 with high CD45RO were sorted. These TCRs are of unknown antigen specificity. The libraries were made with immunoSEQ version 4 in survey mode. Profiling relied on immunoSEQ multiplex PCR, and the TCRdb table lists in-frame clones only, not all of them. Among tens of thousands of clones, more than 70% were seen once, and the ten largest hold about 1.5%. Sequences were derived from CD4+ T cells sorted from PBMCs after roughly 18-hour stimulation, sampled from a patient who received antiretroviral therapy. The receptors shown here come from an adult man with HIV who was CMV-seropositive.

This rearrangement joins TRBV10-2 to TRBJ2-7; TRBD2 matches at 10 bases. The length of the CDR3 is 16 residues. V trimming: 4 bases; J trimming: 0 bases; junction bases outside the gene matches: 6. Germline V gives CDR1 WSHSY, CDR2 SAAADI. The CDR3: CASSVELAGTSYEQYF. CDR3 bases: TGCGCCAGCAGTGTAGAACTAGCGGGGACCTCCTACGAGCAGTACTTC.

The chain uses TRBV19 and TRBJ2-6; D is undetermined. Trimming stripped 3 bases from V and 1 base from J, with 7 bases between. CDR3 length equals 15 residues. Germline V gene sequence: CDR1 LNHDA, CDR2 SQIVND (reference sequence). The CDR3 reads CASSIDGSGANVLTF. The CDR3 region has the DNA TGTGCCAGTAGTATTGACGGATCTGGGGCCAACGTCCTGACTTTC. The variable domain in full, completed from reference TRBV19 and TRBJ2-6, reads DGGITQSPKYLFRKEGQNVTLSCEQNLNHDAMYWYRQDPGQGLRLIYYSQIVNDFQKGDIAEGYSVSREKKESFPLTVTSAQKNPTAFYLCASSIDGSGANVLTFGAGSRLTVL.

Here the CDR3 DNA reads TGTGCCAGCAGCCCTTTCGCACGGGAGCTGTTTTTT. It codes for CASSPFARELFF. The V and J genes are TRBV7-8 and TRBJ2-2; no clear D. Trimming stripped 5 bases from V and 9 bases from J, with 10 bases between. The CDR3 totals 12 residues. Germline lookup yields CDR1 SGHVS and CDR2 FQNEAQ.

V gene TRBV28 combines with J gene TRBJ2-3, with TRBD1 matching 10 bases. The germline V gene has CDR1 MDHEN and CDR2 SYDVKM. The V and J ends lost 4 bases and 3 bases, in that order; junction bases with no gene match: 4. The CDR3 is made up of 15 amino acids. In DNA form, the CDR3 reads TGTGCCAGCAGTTCGACAGGGGGCGCAACAGATACGCAGTATTTT. Its translation is CASSSTGGATDTQYF. The full variable domain, rest sourced from reference TRBV28 and TRBJ2-3, is DVKVTQSSRYLVKRTGEKVFLECVQDMDHENMFWYRQDPGLGLRLIYFSYDVKMKEKGDIPEGYSVSREKKERFSLILESASTNQTSMYLCASSSTGGATDTQYFGPGTRLTVL.

This chain uses TRBV19 with TRBJ1-5; D remains ambiguous. Germline lookup yields CDR1 LNHDA and CDR2 SQIVND (reference sequence). Trimming removed 3 bases at V and 4 bases at J, with 16 bases between. The CDR3 runs to 16 residues. The CDR3 loop reads CASSISAHPRNQPQHF. The CDR3 coding sequence is TGTGCCAGTAGTATCAGCGCCCACCCGAGGAATCAGCCCCAGCATTTT.

The rearrangement uses TRBV2 and TRBJ1-5; 9 bases are a match to TRBD1. Germline assignment: CDR1 SNHLY and CDR2 FYNNEI. The CDR3 runs to 15 residues. With 6 bases clipped from V and 5 bases from J, the junction kept 8 bases outside the gene matches. The CDR3 loop reads CASRVGQGSHQPQHF. The CDR3 DNA reads as TGTGCCAGCAGAGTCGGACAGGGGTCCCATCAGCCCCAGCATTTT.

This chain uses TRBV2 with TRBJ2-7; D gene uncertain. The germline V and J ends were trimmed by 6 bases and 0 bases, with 15 bases remaining between them. The CDR3 has 15 amino acids. From germline, CDR1 is SNHLY and CDR2 FYNNEI. In DNA, the CDR3 is TGTGCCAGCAGCGTGGACCTACCGATCTCCTACGAGCAGTACTTC. Its protein product is CASSVDLPISYEQYF.

The count of this clone is one. The chain carries TRBV18 and TRBJ1-2, with a possible D match to TRBD1 (6 bases). Trimming pared 2 bases from V and 7 bases from J, leaving 11 bases between. CDR3 length: 13 residues. CDR1 KGHSH and CDR2 LQKENI come from the germline V gene. CDR3 DNA: TGTGCCAGCTCACCAGGGGGGGCGCTTGGCTACACCTTC. Translation gives CASSPGGALGYTF.

V and J are TRBV14 and TRBJ1-6; TRBD1 is a possible D gene (5 bases). There are 14 residues in the CDR3. The germline gives CDR1 SGHDN, CDR2 FVKESK. The V end lost 5 bases, the J end lost 4 bases, and 9 bases lay between the germline ends. The CDR3 coding sequence is TGTGCCAGCAGCTTAGGGGAGTATAATTCACCCCTCCACTTT. Translated: CASSLGEYNSPLHF.

This clone was observed a few times. V is TRBV5-6 and J is TRBJ2-7, with D hard to call. Trimming shortened V by 4 bases and J by 0 bases, and 26 bases separated the two germline ends. Germline V CDR1 and CDR2: SGHDT, YYEEEE. The CDR3 has 19 residues. CDR3 in amino acids: CASSPRPGSNSETSYEQYF. The DNA for the CDR3 is TGTGCCAGCAGCCCGCGTCCGGGTTCCAATTCCGAGACCTCCTACGAGCAGTACTTC.

The count of this clone is one. The V gene is TRBV12-5, the J gene TRBJ1-1; the D gene is possibly TRBD1 (6 bases). Germline CDR1 and CDR2: LGHNT and FRNRAP. Between the trimmed V and J ends, which lost 1 base and 1 base, there was a span of 16 bases. The CDR3 consists of 17 residues. CDR3 sequence: CASGLGTGIGGNTEAFF. CDR3 nucleotide sequence: TGTGCTAGTGGTTTGGGTACTGGGATAGGGGGGAACACTGAAGCTTTCTTT.

V is TRBV19 and J is TRBJ2-7; 9 bases agree with TRBD1. This CDR3 has 15 amino acids. CDR1 LNHDA and CDR2 SQIVND come from the germline V gene (reference sequence). V trimming: 7 bases; J trimming: 3 bases; junction bases outside the gene matches: 10. The CDR3 loop reads CASKKRTGENYEQYF. CDR3 in DNA: TGTGCCAGTAAAAAGAGGACAGGGGAGAACTACGAGCAGTACTTC.

This chain joins TRBV6-5 and TRBJ1-6; possible D gene TRBD1, 5 bases. V lost 4 bases to trimming and J lost 8 bases, with 12 bases between them. The CDR3 has 14 residues. Germline V gene sequence: CDR1 MNHEY, CDR2 SVGAGI. The CDR3 is CASSWDGPYSPLHF. For the CDR3, the DNA is TGTGCCAGCAGTTGGGACGGTCCTTATTCACCCCTCCACTTT.

The chain couples TRBV7-2 to TRBJ1-1; D gene uncertain. The CDR3 totals 14 residues. In germline, CDR1 is SGHTA, CDR2 FQGNSA. V was cut by 3 bases and J by 1 base, with 9 bases left in between. CDR3 sequence reads: CASSFSAGNTEAFF. The CDR3 bases are TGTGCCAGCAGCTTTTCGGCGGGGAACACTGAAGCTTTCTTT. Complete variable domain (other parts from reference TRBV7-2 and TRBJ1-1): GAGVSQSPSNKVTEKGKDVELRCDPISGHTALYWYRQSLGQGLEFLIYFQGNSAPDKSGLPSDRFSAERTGGSVSTLTIQRTQQEDSAVYLCASSFSAGNTEAFFGQGTRLTVV.